Listed below are T cell receptor beta chains from one sample, sequenced in a study of blood T cell repertoires in COVID-19. Assay: immunoSEQ multiplex PCR; the TCRdb copy retains only in-frame clones and omits some. The table includes around 270,000 clones, more than 75% detected once. Sequencing used peripheral blood. The origin of the receptors is a woman aged 60-75 years with COVID-19, enrolled during active disease. Each CDR3 is given without its conserved first and last residue.

V	CDR3
TRBV11-3	ASSLGVLAGGNEQF
TRBV9	ASSVFGTGVNEQF
TRBV5-1	ASSLDGGGPVEQF
TRBV4-1	ASSQDGGDRLF
TRBV11-2	ASSYSRELEINTDTQY
TRBV28	ASSLIAAYNEQF
TRBV7-9	ASSLGGNNQPQH
TRBV27	ASSSLRLAGGSTDTQY
TRBV4-3	ASSQSQGYGYT
TRBV29-1	SVDPGQGNTEAF
TRBV24-1	ATSDPTRREGSYNEQF
TRBV28	ASRLTLRETQY
TRBV30	AWSGDRAGNNYGYT
TRBV3-1/TRBV3-2	ASSQTGGGGNTIY
TRBV7-3	ASSLVSADTQY
TRBV7-9	ASRQNPAGNTIY
TRBV3-1/TRBV3-2	ASSHKWGTSYEQY
TRBV6-5	ASTNDRGMNTEAF
TRBV18	ASSPGAREQPQH
TRBV28	ATQNYNSPLH
TRBV6-4	ASSRRDRGSTEQF
TRBV29-1	SVQRGGTGLDEQY
TRBV28	ASRHFRDRGEQY
TRBV29-1	SVDGGSSGNNEQF
TRBV6-2/TRBV6-3	ASSPRGRNQPQH
TRBV4-2	ASSREGQGTGNTIY
TRBV7-8	ASSSHWTGETGELF
TRBV29-1	SGTGFTDTQY
TRBV19	ASTSQGYQPQH
TRBV9	ASSVSAGAPYEQY
TRBV3-1/TRBV3-2	ASSSRGPEGGYT
TRBV9	ASSPGQTNYGYT
TRBV5-1	ASSLGIMSGGNEKLF
TRBV29-1	SVDGTGTRTSYGYT
TRBV29-1	SVYRGRMNTEAF
TRBV12-3/TRBV12-4	ASTITGGTEAF
TRBV19	ASSMDRGRNQPQH
TRBV6-2/TRBV6-3	ASSYVLASDTQY
TRBV30	AWSANMVGETQY
TRBV6-5	ASSFEGAKYQETQY
TRBV10-2	ASGVPIGGAYQPQH
TRBV7-2	ASSLTSWRSEQY
TRBV29-1	SVGEKDTQY
TRBV24-1	ATSPGGVSEAF
TRBV18	ASSPAMDRLNTEAF
TRBV28	ASSPRTPNTGELF
TRBV6-4	ASSDEGRTGVTGELF
TRBV7-8	ASSLGGGSRTRRTEEAF
TRBV30	AWSSGNNQPQH
TRBV7-2	ASSSRLPGELF
TRBV10-3	ATLRDRGYEQY
TRBV28	ASSFPRGESTEAF
TRBV6-6	ASSSTVAAYEQY
TRBV30	AWGEAVSYEQY
TRBV5-4	ASSLDQLSTDTQY
TRBV28	ASSPFTTYNSPLH
TRBV19	ASSQGQELYNEQF